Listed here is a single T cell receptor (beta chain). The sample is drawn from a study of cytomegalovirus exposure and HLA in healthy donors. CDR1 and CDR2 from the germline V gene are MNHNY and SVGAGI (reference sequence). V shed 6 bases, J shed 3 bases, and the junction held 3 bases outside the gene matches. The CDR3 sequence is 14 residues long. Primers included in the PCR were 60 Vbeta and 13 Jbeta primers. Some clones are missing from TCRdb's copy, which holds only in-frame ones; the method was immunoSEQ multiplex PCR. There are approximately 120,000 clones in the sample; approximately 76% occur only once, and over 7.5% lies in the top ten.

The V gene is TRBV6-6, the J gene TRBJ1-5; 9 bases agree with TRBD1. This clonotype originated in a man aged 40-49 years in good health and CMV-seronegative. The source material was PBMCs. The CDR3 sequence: CASRRTGDNQPQHF. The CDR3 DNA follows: TGTGCCAGCAGGAGGACAGGGGACAATCAGCCCCAGCATTTT.